This T cell receptor (beta chain) was observed in a study of T-cell memory formation after mild COVID-19. As for the study in general: Clusters of TCRs were largely donor specific.

There are 15 residues in the CDR3. Per the germline V gene, CDR1 is SGHKS and CDR2 is YYEKEE (reference sequence). The V segment lost 3 bases and the J segment 5 bases; nucleotides outside the gene matches: 9. This clonotype appeared a few times. Its antigen remains unknown. TCRdb independently ran MiXCR on the 5' RACE reads; one entry per CDR3 protein. The table has around 200,000 distinct CDR3 sequences, about 18% seen once. Study conclusions and caveats: Shrinking CD4+ clones resided mostly in CM and EM, and CD8+ ones in EMRA.

The rearrangement links TRBV5-5 to TRBJ1-1; TRBD1 aligns across 8 bases. Sample: PBMCs or a T cell subset sorted from them (not recorded which). This sequence was found in a young man who had mild COVID-19 (a few samples of this study predate the infection). Cell type and time point are not known. CDR3 bases: TGTGCCAGCAGCTCGTTCCAGGGGGCATGGACTGAAGCTTTCTTT. Amino acid sequence: CASSSFQGAWTEAFF. The full variable domain, rest sourced from reference TRBV5-5 and TRBJ1-1, is DAGVTQSPTHLIKTRGQQVTLRCSPISGHKSVSWYQQVLGQGPQFIFQYYEKEERGRGNFPDRFSARQFPNYSSELNVNALLLGDSALYLCASSSFQGAWTEAFFGQGTRLTVV.